This record concerns one T cell receptor (beta chain) sequence. What it binds is unknown. The data belong to a study of cytomegalovirus exposure and HLA in healthy donors. Points from the study as a whole: In a later analysis, specific HLA alleles were associated with 15,000 to 20,000 TCR beta sequences at a 0.05 false discovery rate. Rarity marked most TCR sequences, yet some public TCRs occurred in many donors. The classifier, whose performance was assessed in both the original and validation cohorts, reportedly diagnosed cytomegalovirus status with high specificity and sensitivity.

This CDR3 is 15 amino acids long. Germline V gives CDR1 MNHEY, CDR2 SVGAGI. V was pared by 5 bases and J by 6 bases, with 17 bases between. Primers included in the PCR were 60 Vbeta and 13 Jbeta primers. Using immunoSEQ multiplex PCR, the repertoire was profiled, and TCRdb retains in-frame clones only, with some absent. The sample lists under 200,000 clones, roughly 84% occurring once. Sequenced: PBMCs. This clonotype was sampled from a middle-aged man in good health and CMV-seropositive. This sequence joins TRBV6-5 and TRBJ2-1; D gene unclear. DNA of the CDR3: TGTGCCAGCAGTCCCACCAGACCGACTCCCAATGAGCAGTTCTTC. It yields the protein CASSPTRPTPNEQFF.